These 8 T cell receptor beta chains share one sample of origin, sequenced in a study of T cell changes during pregnancy in multiple sclerosis. Method: immunoSEQ multiplex PCR; TCRdb's copy keeps in-frame clones and lacks some. This table has approximately 48,000 clones, approximately 94% appearing once. Specimen: CD8+ T cells from peripheral blood mononuclear cells, collected before pregnancy. These receptors were collected from a female donor with multiple sclerosis, enrolled in a pregnancy study.

V and J are TRBV7-8 and TRBJ1-4; tentatively, D is TRBD1 (6 bases). This CDR3 region has 14 residues. Germline values: CDR1 SGHVS, CDR2 FQNEAQ. V was shortened by 5 bases and J by 8 bases, with 15 bases between the two germline ends. CDR3 bases: TGTGCCAGCAGCCCCGGGGGGGGGCAGGAAAAACTGTTTTTT. Translation gives CASSPGGGQEKLFF.

This rearrangement joins TRBV4-1 to TRBJ1-2; weak D call: TRBD1 (6 bases). V lost 3 bases, J lost 5 bases, and 10 bases lay in between. Germline CDR1 reads MGHRA; CDR2 reads YSYEKL. This CDR3 is 13 amino acids long. The CDR3 here is CASSQGGRYGYTF. CDR3 nucleotide sequence: TGCGCCAGCAGCCAGGGGGGGCGGTATGGCTACACCTTC.

This chain uses TRBV5-1 with TRBJ2-7; TRBD1 matches at 8 bases. In germline, CDR1 is SGHRS, CDR2 YFSETQ. CDR3 length: 13 amino acids. Losses at the gene ends were 3 bases for V and 3 bases for J; bases not matched to a gene: 2. The CDR3 coding sequence is TGCGCCAGCAGCTCCAGGGGGCTCTACGAGCAGTACTTC. Amino acid sequence: CASSSRGLYEQYF.

The V and J genes are TRBV29-1 and TRBJ1-1, with D unclear. The CDR3 runs to 11 residues. The V gene lost 4 bases and the J gene lost 4 bases, with 7 bases spanning the gap. Germline values: CDR1 SQVTM, CDR2 ANQGSEA. CDR3 region: CSVGESTEAFF. The CDR3, as DNA: TGCAGCGTTGGGGAGAGCACTGAAGCTTTCTTT.

The rearrangement joins TRBV7-9 to TRBJ1-2; D gene ambiguous. Per germline, CDR1 SEHNR and CDR2 FQNEAQ (reference sequence). This CDR3 region has 13 residues. V was cut by 5 bases and J by 8 bases, with 15 bases left in between. The CDR3 nucleotides are TGTGCCAGCAGCCCTCTTGACCGGGAGGGCTACACCTTC. Its protein product is CASSPLDREGYTF.

The rearrangement uses TRBV5-1 and TRBJ1-2; D is uncertain. V was clipped by 0 bases and J by 2 bases, with 8 bases between them. CDR1 and CDR2 from the germline V gene are SGHRS and YFSETQ. The CDR3 runs to 14 residues. CDR3 sequence reads: CASSLGSQNYGYTF. The CDR3 coding sequence is TGCGCCAGCAGCTTGGGTTCACAGAACTATGGCTACACCTTC. The full variable domain, rest sourced from reference TRBV5-1 and TRBJ1-2, is KAGVTQTPRYLIKTRGQQVTLSCSPISGHRSVSWYQQTPGQGLQFLFEYFSETQRNKGNFPGRFSGRQFSNSRSEMNVSTLELGDSALYLCASSLGSQNYGYTFGSGTRLTVV.

The J gene is TRBJ2-5, the V gene TRBV27, with 10 bases that match TRBD2. The CDR3 runs to 16 residues. The V segment lost 0 bases and the J segment 4 bases; nucleotides outside the gene matches: 5. Germline V gene data show CDR1 as MNHEY and CDR2 as SMNVEV (reference sequence). The DNA of the CDR3 is TGTGCCAGCAGTTTATCTCCTAGCGGGAGACTAGAGACCCAGTACTTC. Residues: CASSLSPSGRLETQYF.

In DNA form, the CDR3 reads TGCGCCAGCAGCCAAGAAACGGGACAACTAGCCAAAAACATTCAGTACTTC. Amino acid sequence: CASSQETGQLAKNIQYF. This chain connects TRBV4-3 to TRBJ2-4; possibly TRBD1 for D (6 bases). The CDR3 runs to 17 residues. Germline V lookup: CDR1 LGHNA, CDR2 YSLEER. The ends were cut back, 0 bases at V and 0 bases at J, with 12 bases in the middle.